Following are 27 T cell receptor beta chains from one sample sequenced in a study of blood T cell repertoires in COVID-19. TCRdb's copy holds only in-frame clones and misses some; the assay was immunoSEQ multiplex PCR. Among roughly 400,000 clones listed, roughly 88% were seen once. Sequencing was carried out using PBMCs or T cells enriched from blood (not recorded which). These receptors came from a woman under 30 who had been exposed to COVID-19.

V usage is TRBV4-2 and J usage is TRBJ2-5, with 12 positions matching TRBD2. The CDR3 loop spans 17 amino acids. V trimming: 0 bases; J trimming: 5 bases; junction bases outside the gene matches: 7. Germline CDR1 reads LGHNA; CDR2 reads YNFKEQ. CDR3 DNA sequence: TGTGCCAGCAGCCAAGATCCGACTAGCGGGAGCAGGGAGACCCAGTACTTC. The encoded protein is CASSQDPTSGSRETQYF.

The chain recombines TRBV2 with TRBJ2-7, with 7 positions matching TRBD1. Germline CDR1 and CDR2: SNHLY and FYNNEI. The length of the CDR3 is 15 residues. J was trimmed by 2 bases and V by 0 bases; bases with no gene match: 4. CDR3 sequence: CASSEAGQSPYEQYF. CDR3 nucleotides: TGTGCCAGCAGTGAAGCGGGACAGTCCCCCTACGAGCAGTACTTC.

A few counts support this clone. The chain joins TRBV15 to TRBJ2-7, with 7 nucleotides matching TRBD2. The CDR3 is 15 amino acids. Looked up from germline, CDR1 is LNHNV and CDR2 is YYDKDF (reference sequence). J was trimmed by 2 bases and V by 1 base; bases with no gene match: 5. CDR3 nucleotide sequence: TGTGCCACCAGCAGAGTGGGGACTACAGCCTACGAGCAGTACTTC. This encodes CATSRVGTTAYEQYF. The variable domain in full, completed from reference TRBV15 and TRBJ2-7, reads DAMVIQNPRYQVTQFGKPVTLSCSQTLNHNVMYWYQQKSSQAPKLLFHYYDKDFNNEADTPDNFQSRRPNTSFCFLDIRSPGLGDTAMYLCATSRVGTTAYEQYFGPGTRLTVT.

The rearrangement uses TRBV4-1 and TRBJ1-1; possible D gene TRBD1, 5 bases. The germline gives CDR1 MGHRA, CDR2 YSYEKL. The CDR3 consists of 15 residues. The V end lost 1 base, the J end lost 1 base, and 10 bases lay between the germline ends. The CDR3 DNA reads TGCGCCAGCAGCCAAGTCGGGGGGAAGAACACTGAAGCTTTCTTT. It specifies CASSQVGGKNTEAFF.

This rearrangement joins TRBV5-1 to TRBJ2-2, with TRBD2 matching 14 bases. Germline V gives CDR1 SGHRS, CDR2 YFSETQ. The length of the CDR3 is 18 residues. The V segment lost 2 bases and the J segment 0 bases; nucleotides outside the gene matches: 3. The CDR3 nucleotides are TGCGCCAGCAGCTTCGGACTAGCGGGGGGACCGAACACCGGGGAGCTGTTTTTT. It yields the protein CASSFGLAGGPNTGELFF.

The CDR3 region has the DNA TGCGCCAGCAGAGCCGGGACAGGGGGCTCCAATGAGCAGTTCTTC. This translates into CASRAGTGGSNEQFF. The chain employs TRBV10-2 and TRBJ2-1, with 12 bases matching TRBD1. CDR3 length: 15 amino acids. In germline, CDR1 is WSHSY, CDR2 SAAADI. V lost 6 bases and J lost 6; bases outside the gene matches: 6.

V and J are TRBV29-1 and TRBJ2-7, with TRBD1 identical over 10 bases. Germline CDR1 SQVTM, CDR2 ANQGSEA. V shed 4 bases, J shed 4 bases, and the junction held 1 base outside the gene matches. This CDR3 contains 12 residues. CDR3 sequence reads: CSVGDRGYEQYF. CDR3 in DNA: TGCAGCGTTGGGGACAGGGGTTACGAGCAGTACTTC.

V usage is TRBV18 and J usage is TRBJ1-2; 9 bases agree with TRBD1. The CDR3 sequence is 15 residues long. V shed 3 bases and J 7 bases; nucleotides not matched to a gene: 9. Germline V lookup: CDR1 KGHSH, CDR2 LQKENI. CDR3 amino acids: CASSPGVQGAPGYTF. The CDR3 nucleotides are TGTGCCAGCTCACCCGGTGTACAGGGGGCGCCTGGCTACACCTTC.

The gene calls are TRBV5-6 and TRBJ2-7; no firm D call. CDR1 is SGHDT and CDR2 is YYEEEE in the germline V gene. The CDR3 runs 13 residues. V shed 0 bases and J shed 6 bases, with 10 bases lying between them. The chain's CDR3 is CASSLGPSGEQYF. Here the CDR3 DNA reads TGTGCCAGCAGCTTGGGCCCTAGTGGCGAGCAGTACTTC.

This chain uses TRBV29-1 with TRBJ2-2; TRBD1 matches 7 bases. The trim removed 5 bases at V and 2 bases at J, leaving 5 bases unmatched. This CDR3 has 14 residues. In germline, CDR1 is SQVTM, CDR2 ANQGSEA. The CDR3, as DNA: TGCAGCGTTTCCGGGACAGCTAACACCGGGGAGCTGTTTTTT. It codes for CSVSGTANTGELFF.

This clone was seen only once. This chain connects TRBV18 to TRBJ1-2; tentatively, D is TRBD1 (5 bases). This CDR3 is 16 amino acids long. V was clipped by 0 bases and J by 0 bases, with 11 bases between them. The germline V gene has CDR1 KGHSH and CDR2 LQKENI. In DNA form, the CDR3 reads TGTGCCAGCTCACCACCGGCCGCAGGGCCTAACTATGGCTACACCTTC. It encodes CASSPPAAGPNYGYTF.

V usage is TRBV15 and J usage is TRBJ2-7; TRBD1 agrees at 9 bases. CDR1 is LNHNV and CDR2 is YYDKDF in the germline V gene (reference sequence). J was trimmed by 6 bases and V by 5 bases; bases with no gene match: 11. The length of the CDR3 is 15 residues. In nucleotides, the CDR3 is TGTGCCACCAGCCTACCGGGACAGGGTCTGCGCGAGCAGTACTTC. It is translated as CATSLPGQGLREQYF.

The rearrangement joins TRBV7-2 to TRBJ2-3; D possibly corresponds to TRBD2 (5 bases). Germline CDR1 SGHTA, CDR2 FQGNSA. CDR3 length equals 14 residues. V was cut by 1 base and J by 6 bases, with 11 bases left in between. The CDR3 DNA is TGTGCCAGCAGCTTAGTTTTTAGCGACGATACGCAGTATTTT. It codes for CASSLVFSDDTQYF.

This rearrangement joins TRBV28 to TRBJ2-7, with D possibly TRBD1 on 6 matching bases. Germline V gene sequence: CDR1 MDHEN, CDR2 SYDVKM. The CDR3 runs 15 residues. Trimming took 2 bases from V and 4 from J, leaving 15 bases between them. The CDR3 spells CASSLRQAVGYEQYF. The CDR3 bases are TGTGCCAGCAGTTTACGACAGGCCGTTGGGTACGAGCAGTACTTC.

The V call is TRBV28, the J call TRBJ2-7; D is ambiguous. From germline, CDR1 is MDHEN and CDR2 SYDVKM. The CDR3 loop spans 12 amino acids. V was shortened by 6 bases and J by 5 bases, with 11 bases between the two germline ends. CDR3 sequence (DNA): TGTGCCAGCAGCCTGCGTGTAAACGAGCAGTACTTC. Translated, it gives CASSLRVNEQYF.

The chain employs TRBV4-1 and TRBJ2-4, with 8 bases lining up with TRBD1. Per germline, CDR1 MGHRA and CDR2 YSYEKL. The CDR3 spans 16 residues. The trim removed 2 bases at V and 0 bases at J, leaving 3 bases unmatched. The CDR3 coding sequence is TGCGCCAGCAGCCAAAACAGGGGGGTAGCCAAAAACATTCAGTACTTC. It encodes CASSQNRGVAKNIQYF.

This clone was counted a few times. The rearrangement joins TRBV28 to TRBJ2-7; perhaps TRBD2 as D (5 bases). Looked up from germline, CDR1 is MDHEN and CDR2 is SYDVKM. The CDR3 extends over 14 amino acids. The V gene lost 8 bases and the J gene lost 5 bases, with 19 bases spanning the gap. DNA for the CDR3: TGTGCCAGCCATTCCCATAGCGAGGGCGACGAGCAGTACTTC. Encoded protein: CASHSHSEGDEQYF.

V gene TRBV28 combines with J gene TRBJ2-7; perhaps TRBD2 as D (6 bases). In germline, CDR1 is MDHEN, CDR2 SYDVKM. Trimming pared 5 bases from V and 5 bases from J, leaving 22 bases between. The CDR3 is 16 amino acids. The chain's CDR3 is CASSPGRGWKEHEQYF. As DNA, the CDR3 is TGTGCCAGCAGTCCCGGCCGGGGGTGGAAAGAACACGAGCAGTACTTC.

The chain has TRBV3-1 (or the pseudogene TRBV3-2) and TRBJ2-7, with 13 bases that match TRBD2. The CDR3 contains 16 residues. Unmatched junction bases numbered 6, after V lost 2 bases and J lost 5 bases. From germline, CDR1 is LGHDT and CDR2 YNNKEL (reference sequence). CDR3 region: CASSQKAGTSGNEQYF. Here the CDR3 DNA reads TGTGCCAGCAGCCAAAAAGCCGGGACTAGCGGGAACGAGCAGTACTTC.

CDR3 bases: TGTGCCAGCAGTGAATCTCGGGGGACTAATGAAAAACTGTTTTTT. This encodes CASSESRGTNEKLFF. J is TRBJ1-4 and V is TRBV25-1, with D maybe TRBD1 (5 bases). Germline values: CDR1 MGHDK, CDR2 SYGVNS. Between the trimmed V and J ends, which lost 1 base and 2 bases, there was a span of 8 bases. CDR3 length equals 15 residues.

This sequence joins TRBV6-5 and TRBJ1-2, with 9 bases that match TRBD1. The CDR3 runs 13 residues. J gave up 8 bases and V 5 bases, and 6 bases lay outside the gene matches. Germline V lookup: CDR1 MNHEY, CDR2 SVGAGI. CDR3 nucleotides: TGTGCCAGCAGTCCCGACAGGGGGGAAGGCTACACCTTC. It codes for CASSPDRGEGYTF.

This rearrangement joins TRBV28 to TRBJ1-4; 7 bases match TRBD1. The CDR3 is 14 amino acids. With 5 bases clipped from V and 6 bases from J, the junction kept 6 bases outside the gene matches. CDR1 is MDHEN and CDR2 is SYDVKM in the germline V gene. The CDR3 sequence is CASSGTGTDEKLFF. The CDR3 nucleotides read TGTGCCAGCAGTGGAACCGGGACAGATGAAAAACTGTTTTTT.

V gene TRBV9 combines with J gene TRBJ2-3, with 11 positions matching TRBD2. V trimming: 0 bases; J trimming: 4 bases; junction bases outside the gene matches: 7. Germline CDR1 is SGDLS and CDR2 is YYNGEE. This CDR3 region has 17 residues. The CDR3 nucleotides read TGTGCCAGCAGCGTAGGACTAGCGGGGAGTCGGGCAGATACGCAGTATTTT. Translated: CASSVGLAGSRADTQYF.

The chain has TRBV5-1 and TRBJ2-2; the D gene is possibly TRBD1 (7 bases). Trimming stripped 7 bases from V and 10 bases from J, with 11 bases between. The CDR3 is 11 residues long. CDR1 is SGHRS, CDR2 YFSETQ, per germline. This chain's CDR3 is CASRRGQELFF. In nucleotides, the CDR3 is TGCGCCAGCCGGAGGGGGCAGGAGCTGTTTTTT.

The rearrangement joins TRBV28 to TRBJ1-1; D gene uncertain. The CDR3 has 13 amino acids. Germline V CDR1 and CDR2: MDHEN, SYDVKM. V gave up 8 bases and J gave up 0 bases, with 10 bases separating them. In DNA form, the CDR3 reads TGTGCCAGCTCGGGAACAGTGAACACTGAAGCTTTCTTT. Amino acids: CASSGTVNTEAFF.

The CDR3 loop reads CAWSVGTGTYEQYF. DNA for the CDR3: TGTGCCTGGAGTGTAGGGACAGGGACCTACGAGCAGTACTTC. The chain is built from TRBV30 and TRBJ2-7; TRBD1 matches at 9 bases. V dropped 0 bases and J dropped 2; count of bases not matched to a gene: 2. The CDR3 length is 14 residues. Germline V gives CDR1 GTSNPN, CDR2 SVGIG (reference sequence).

CDR3: CASSTSGDAGELFF. CDR3 nucleotides: TGTGCCAGCAGCACCTCAGGGGACGCCGGGGAGCTGTTTTTT. The chain combines TRBV9 with TRBJ2-2; possible D gene TRBD1, 6 bases. CDR1 and CDR2 (germline): SGDLS, YYNGEE. The CDR3 spans 14 residues. V lost 4 bases and J 6 bases, leaving 13 bases between the germline ends.